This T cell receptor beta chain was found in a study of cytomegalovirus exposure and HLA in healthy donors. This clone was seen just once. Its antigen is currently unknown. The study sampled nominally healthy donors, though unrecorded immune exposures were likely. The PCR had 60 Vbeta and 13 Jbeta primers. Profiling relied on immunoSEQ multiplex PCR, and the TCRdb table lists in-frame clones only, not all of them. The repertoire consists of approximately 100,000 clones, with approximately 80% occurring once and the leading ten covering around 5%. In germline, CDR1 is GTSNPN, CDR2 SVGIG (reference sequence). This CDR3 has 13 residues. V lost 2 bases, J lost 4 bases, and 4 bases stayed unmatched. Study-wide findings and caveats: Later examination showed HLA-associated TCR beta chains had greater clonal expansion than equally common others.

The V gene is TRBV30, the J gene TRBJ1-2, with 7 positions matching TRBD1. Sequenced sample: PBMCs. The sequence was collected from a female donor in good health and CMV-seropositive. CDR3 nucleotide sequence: TGTGCCTGGAGTAGACAGGGCCTCTATGGCTACACCTTC. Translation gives CAWSRQGLYGYTF. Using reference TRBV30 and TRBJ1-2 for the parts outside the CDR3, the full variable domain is SQTIHQWPATLVQPVGSPLSLECTVEGTSNPNLYWYRQAAGRGLQLLFYSVGIGQISSEVPQNLSASRPQDRQFILSSKKLLLSDSGFYLCAWSRQGLYGYTFGSGTRLTVV.